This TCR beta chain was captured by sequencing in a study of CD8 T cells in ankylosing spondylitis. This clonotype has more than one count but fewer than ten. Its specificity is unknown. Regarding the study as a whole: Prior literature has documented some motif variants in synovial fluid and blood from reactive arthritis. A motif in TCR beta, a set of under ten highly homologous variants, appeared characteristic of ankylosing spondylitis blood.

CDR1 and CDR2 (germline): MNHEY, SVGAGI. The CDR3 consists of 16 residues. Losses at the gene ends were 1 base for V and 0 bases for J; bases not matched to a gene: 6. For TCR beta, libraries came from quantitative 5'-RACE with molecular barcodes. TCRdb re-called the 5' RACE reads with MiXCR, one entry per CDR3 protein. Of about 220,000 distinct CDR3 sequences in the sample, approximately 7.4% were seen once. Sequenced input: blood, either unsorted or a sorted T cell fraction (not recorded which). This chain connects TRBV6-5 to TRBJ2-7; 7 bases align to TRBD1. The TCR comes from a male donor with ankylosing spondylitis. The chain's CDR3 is CASSYFRGQASYEQYF. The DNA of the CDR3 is TGTGCCAGCAGTTACTTCAGAGGACAGGCCTCCTACGAGCAGTACTTC.